What follows are 7 T cell receptor beta chains derived from one specimen sequenced in a study of blood T cell repertoires in COVID-19. Only in-frame clones appear in the TCRdb table, and some are missing; sequencing was by immunoSEQ multiplex PCR. Of approximately 100,000 clones in the sample, around 91% are singletons; the top ten hold less than 40%. The sequenced material came from peripheral blood. Receptor source: a woman of 80 years or more with acute or convalescent COVID-19.

V is TRBV10-3 and J is TRBJ2-2, with TRBD1 matching 8 bases. This CDR3 has 14 residues. Per germline, CDR1 ENHRY and CDR2 SYGVKD. V lost 6 bases and J lost 6; bases outside the gene matches: 6. CDR3 nucleotides: TGTGCCATCAGACCAGGGGGCCGGGCCGGGGAGCTGTTTTTT. Protein sequence: CAIRPGGRAGELFF.

The chain employs TRBV6-4 and TRBJ2-4; TRBD2 agrees at 8 bases. The CDR3 loop spans 15 amino acids. Per germline, CDR1 MRHNA and CDR2 SNTAGT. J lost 2 bases, V lost 7 bases, and 7 bases had no gene match. This chain's CDR3 is CASTGSGGTKNIQYF. CDR3 bases: TGTGCCAGCACCGGGAGCGGGGGTACCAAAAACATTCAGTACTTC.

The chain has TRBV27 and TRBJ1-1; 8 bases fit TRBD1. The CDR3 loop spans 15 amino acids. The J segment lost 1 base and the V segment lost 5 bases, leaving 6 bases of the junction unmatched. CDR1 and CDR2 from the germline V gene are MNHEY and SMNVEV (reference sequence). The CDR3 DNA reads TGTGCCAGCAGTCCGGACAGGGCGCAGAACACTGAAGCTTTCTTT. Protein sequence: CASSPDRAQNTEAFF.

The chain carries TRBV10-3 and TRBJ1-3; TRBD1 matches 8 bases. Germline V gene sequence: CDR1 ENHRY, CDR2 SYGVKD. J gave up 0 bases and V 6 bases, and 1 base lay outside the gene matches. This CDR3 is built from 14 residues. The CDR3, as DNA: TGTGCCATCAGGACAGGGGTCTCTGGAAACACCATATATTTT. This translates into CAIRTGVSGNTIYF.

The chain employs TRBV5-1 and TRBJ1-5; tentatively, D is TRBD1 (5 bases). Germline CDR1 and CDR2: SGHRS and YFSETQ. With 3 bases removed from V and 0 bases from J, the gap between germline ends came to 10 bases. The CDR3 has 15 amino acids. The CDR3 coding sequence is TGCGCCAGCAGCTCCCTCGGGGGTAGCAATCAGCCCCAGCATTTT. Protein sequence: CASSSLGGSNQPQHF.

The chain carries TRBV9 and TRBJ2-1, with D perhaps matching TRBD1 (6 bases). This CDR3 contains 14 residues. The germline CDR1 and CDR2 sequences are SGDLS and YYNGEE. V gave up 3 bases and J gave up 3 bases, with 10 bases separating them. The CDR3 bases are TGTGCCAGCAGCGGTAGGGGGTACTACAATGAGCAGTTCTTC. This encodes CASSGRGYYNEQFF.

This rearrangement joins TRBV27 to TRBJ2-7; 10 bases match TRBD2. The CDR3 has 14 amino acids. V was clipped by 6 bases and J by 4 bases; unmatched bases: 6. Germline loops: CDR1 MNHEY, CDR2 SMNVEV (reference sequence). The CDR3 region has the DNA TGTGCCAGCAGACAGAGCGGGGGGGCATACGAGCAGTACTTC. Its protein is CASRQSGGAYEQYF.